This TCR beta chain derives from a study of OX40 agonist ivuxolimab in advanced cancers. Study context: Subjects had a mean age of roughly 60 years, with a range of roughly 20 to 79; around 80% were male. Findings and caveats of the study: It was also the case that some nonresponders had low normalized T-cell clonal expansion.

About this clone: As yet, its antigen is unknown.

The method was immunoSEQ multiplex PCR; TCRdb's version includes in-frame clones alone and lacks a portion of them. Of about 36,000 clones in the sample, 80% to 90% were seen once. This TCR was recovered from an adult with an advanced solid tumor such as melanoma, head and neck, liver or kidney cancer. Sequenced material: CD4+ or CD8+ T cells sorted from blood, taken in a trial of the OX40 agonist ivuxolimab.

CDR3 region: CASSLGGGKRGEQYF. The CDR3 DNA reads as TGTGCCAGCAGTTTAGGAGGCGGGAAGAGGGGCGAGCAGTACTTC. The rearrangement joins TRBV28 to TRBJ2-7; tentative D call: TRBD2 (6 bases). CDR3 length: 15 amino acids. Between the trimmed V and J ends, which lost 2 bases and 6 bases, there was a span of 17 bases. Germline V gene data show CDR1 as MDHEN and CDR2 as SYDVKM.